The present entry profiles one TCR beta chain with its context. These data are taken from a study of shared clonotypes between healthy human individuals. Measured with immunoSEQ multiplex PCR; TCRdb has only the in-frame clones, and not every one. The table has 1.6 million or so clones, roughly 97% seen once. Per the germline V gene, CDR1 is SGHKS and CDR2 is YYEKEE (reference sequence). Trimming stripped 2 bases from V and 7 bases from J, with 6 bases between. The CDR3 has 12 residues. The sample taken for sequencing was naive CD4+ T cells sorted from blood. Subset noted: CD45RA+ positively selected. The chain has TRBV5-5 and TRBJ2-2; D is undetermined. The receptor's source is a man aged 25-45 years in good health. CDR3 DNA: TGTGCCAGCAGCTTTTTGTACGGGGAGCTGTTTTTT. It codes for CASSFLYGELFF.